This T cell receptor (beta chain) was sequenced in a study of T cell repertoires in cytomegalovirus infection. This clonotype was observed once. One end of the junction does not line up with germline, which may come from a read error. The germline gives CDR1 SGHTA, CDR2 FQGNSA. The CDR3 has 15 residues. TCRdb ran MiXCR on the reads and lists one entry per CDR3 protein. Here the sample spans some 200,000 distinct CDR3 sequences, approximately 20% being singletons. J is TRBJ1-4 and V is TRBV7-2; D is unclear. Sequencing input: PBMCs. This TCR derives from a human donor in good health (CMV status not recorded). Some clones in this sample may be carry-over from other donors' samples. DNA of the CDR3: TGTGCCGGCAGCTTAGTTTCTGGGGTTAATGAAAAACTGTTTTTT. Translating it yields CAGSLVSGVNEKLFF. The full variable domain, its missing parts supplied by reference TRBV7-2 and TRBJ1-4, is GAGVSQSPSNKVTEKGKDVELRCDPISGHTALYWYRQSLGQGLEFLIYFQGNSAPDKSGLPSDRFSAERTGGSVSTLTIQRTQQEDSAVYLCAGSLVSGVNEKLFFGSGTQLSVL.